Below, 13 T cell receptor beta chains from the same sample are listed, as sequenced in a study of T cell changes during pregnancy in multiple sclerosis. The data were produced by immunoSEQ multiplex PCR, yet TCRdb's version contains in-frame clones alone and is incomplete. The repertoire holds more than 40,000 clones, with 75% to 95% as singletons. The sample in question was CD8+ T cells from peripheral blood mononuclear cells, obtained after pregnancy. These receptors all stem from a female donor with multiple sclerosis, enrolled in a pregnancy study.

The genes are TRBV7-3 and TRBJ2-6, with D possibly TRBD1 on 5 matching bases. Germline values: CDR1 SGHTA, CDR2 FQGTGA. Trimming removed 6 bases at V and 0 bases at J, with 12 bases between. The CDR3 has 16 amino acids. The CDR3 spells CASRPAGNSGANVLTF. The CDR3, as DNA: TGTGCCAGCAGACCGGCAGGGAACTCTGGGGCCAACGTCCTGACTTTC.

The DNA of the CDR3 is TGTGCCAGCAGTTTGGGGCAGCCGGGACTTGAAGCTTTCTTT. Translation gives CASSLGQPGLEAFF. The V gene is TRBV27, the J gene TRBJ1-1, with a weak D call TRBD1 (5 bases). CDR1 and CDR2 from the germline V gene are MNHEY and SMNVEV (reference sequence). V shed 3 bases and J shed 7 bases, with 15 bases lying between them. This CDR3 spans 14 amino acids.

The chain employs TRBV4-2 and TRBJ2-5; 8 bases agree with TRBD2. TRBJ2-7 explains the end of the DNA better; the J call may be wrong. CDR1 is LGHNA and CDR2 is YNFKEQ in the germline V gene. This CDR3 region has 17 residues. CDR3 sequence (DNA): TGTGCCAGCAGCCAAGATCTAGCTAGCGGGCTAACCTACGAGCAGTACTTC. This sequence encodes CASSQDLASGLTYEQYF.

This clone was picked up one time. V gene TRBV7-8 combines with J gene TRBJ2-7, with 9 positions matching TRBD1. V trimming: 4 bases; J trimming: 5 bases; junction bases outside the gene matches: 9. The CDR3 has 15 residues. Germline V gives CDR1 SGHVS, CDR2 FQNEAQ. The CDR3 DNA reads TGTGCCAGCAGCTCTTCGGGACAGGGTCACCACGAGCAGTACTTC. Translating it yields CASSSSGQGHHEQYF.

The chain employs TRBV6-5 and TRBJ2-7, with D perhaps TRBD1 (6 bases). The CDR3 sequence is 13 residues long. V lost 3 bases and J lost 3, with 9 bases in between. The germline V gene has CDR1 MNHEY and CDR2 SVGAGI. The CDR3 DNA reads as TGTGCCAGCAGTTATGGACAGAACTACGAGCAGTACTTC. This sequence encodes CASSYGQNYEQYF.

CDR3 nucleotide sequence: TGTGCCAGCAGGTGGGCCGGCCTCTACGAGCAGTACTTC. Its translation: CASRWAGLYEQYF. This rearrangement joins TRBV6-6 to TRBJ2-7; D not resolved. The CDR3 sequence is 13 residues long. Germline V CDR1 and CDR2: MNHNY, SVGAGI (reference sequence). Between the trimmed V and J ends, which lost 6 bases and 3 bases, there was a span of 12 bases.

This clone appeared once. The CDR3 reads CASSVTSGRVRNEQFF. In DNA form, the CDR3 reads TGTGCCAGCAGTGTGACTAGCGGGAGGGTGAGGAATGAGCAGTTCTTC. The chain joins TRBV27 to TRBJ2-1; TRBD2 matches 14 bases. CDR3 size: 16 residues. From germline, CDR1 is MNHEY and CDR2 SMNVEV (reference sequence). The V segment lost 5 bases and the J segment 7 bases; nucleotides outside the gene matches: 7.

This chain joins TRBV6-4 and TRBJ2-3; 8 bases line up with TRBD2. V was clipped by 0 bases and J by 4 bases; unmatched bases: 6. Germline V gene data show CDR1 as MRHNA and CDR2 as SNTAGT. The CDR3 runs 16 residues. The CDR3 here is CASSDSGSGTADTQYF. CDR3 bases: TGTGCCAGCAGTGACTCTGGTAGCGGGACTGCAGATACGCAGTATTTT.

This clone was detected a few times. This chain uses TRBV21-1 with TRBJ1-2. TRBV21-1 constitutes a pseudogene. The CDR3 length is 14 residues. The CDR3 here is CASSRPRERYGYTF. DNA for the CDR3: TGTGCCAGCTCTAGACCAAGGGAGAGGTATGGCTACACCTTC.

The rearrangement links TRBV6-1 to TRBJ2-6, with 9 nucleotides matching TRBD1. Germline V gives CDR1 MNHNS, CDR2 SASEGT. The CDR3 runs 15 residues. J gave up 0 bases and V 10 bases, and 4 bases lay outside the gene matches. The CDR3 nucleotides are TGTGCCATCGGACAGGGGCTCTCTGGGGCCAACGTCCTGACTTTC. Translation: CAIGQGLSGANVLTF.

The chain has TRBV25-1 and TRBJ1-2; no reliable D call. This CDR3 is 12 amino acids long. Germline CDR1 and CDR2: MGHDK and SYGVNS. The ends were cut back, 7 bases at V and 8 bases at J, with 14 bases in the middle. CDR3 sequence: CASTTTGGGYTF. CDR3 nucleotides: TGTGCCAGCACCACGACGGGTGGGGGCTACACCTTC.

V is TRBV19 and J is TRBJ2-1, with TRBD2 matching over 7 bases. The CDR3 sequence is 15 residues long. V was pared by 3 bases and J by 4 bases, with 6 bases of the junction left unmatched. CDR1 is LNHDA, CDR2 SQIVND, per germline (reference sequence). The CDR3 protein is CASSIVGRGYNEQFF. The DNA for the CDR3 is TGTGCCAGTAGTATCGTGGGGAGGGGATACAATGAGCAGTTCTTC.

The chain links TRBV19 to TRBJ1-1, with TRBD1 matching 8 bases. Germline V gene sequence: CDR1 LNHDA, CDR2 SQIVND (reference sequence). J was trimmed by 0 bases and V by 10 bases; bases with no gene match: 13. The CDR3 is made up of 16 amino acids. The CDR3 DNA reads TGTGCCACCTCCATGGACAGGGACAGACTGAACACTGAAGCTTTCTTT. As protein: CATSMDRDRLNTEAFF. Drawing the rest from reference TRBV19 and TRBJ1-1, the complete variable domain is DGGITQSPKYLFRKEGQNVTLSCEQNLNHDAMYWYRQDPGQGLRLIYYSQIVNDFQKGDIAEGYSVSREKKESFPLTVTSAQKNPTAFYLCATSMDRDRLNTEAFFGQGTRLTVV.